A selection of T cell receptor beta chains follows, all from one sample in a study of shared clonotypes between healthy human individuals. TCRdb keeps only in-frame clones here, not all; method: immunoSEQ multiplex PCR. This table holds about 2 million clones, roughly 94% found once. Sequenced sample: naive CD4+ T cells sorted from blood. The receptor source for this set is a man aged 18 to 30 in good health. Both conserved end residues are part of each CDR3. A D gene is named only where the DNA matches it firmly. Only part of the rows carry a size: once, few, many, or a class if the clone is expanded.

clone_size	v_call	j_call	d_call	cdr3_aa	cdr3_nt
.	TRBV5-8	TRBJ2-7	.	CASSLAGGQKSSYEQYF	TGTGCCAGCAGCTTGGCGGGGGGACAAAAGAGCTCCTACGAGCAGTACTTC
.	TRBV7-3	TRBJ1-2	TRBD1	CASSPRQGANYGYTF	TGTGCCAGCAGCCCCCGACAGGGGGCAAACTATGGCTACACCTTC
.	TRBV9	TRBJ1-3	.	CASSALDSSGNTIYF	TGTGCCAGCAGCGCCTTGGACAGCTCTGGAAACACCATATATTTT
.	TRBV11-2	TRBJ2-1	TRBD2	CASSFTAGVTNEQFF	TGTGCCAGCAGCTTTACAGCGGGGGTTACCAATGAGCAGTTCTTC
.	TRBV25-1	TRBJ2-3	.	CASSEYGMFTDTQYF	TGTGCCAGCAGTGAATATGGCATGTTCACAGATACGCAGTATTTT
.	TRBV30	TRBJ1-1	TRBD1	CAWSHQNRGQGEAFF	TGTGCCTGGAGTCATCAAAACAGGGGGCAGGGGGAAGCTTTCTTT
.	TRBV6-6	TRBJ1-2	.	CASTSPWGVGYTF	TGTGCCAGCACCTCCCCCTGGGGGGTTGGCTACACCTTC
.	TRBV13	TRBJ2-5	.	CASSPQRKQETQYF	TGTGCCAGCAGCCCACAGCGCAAACAAGAGACCCAGTACTTC
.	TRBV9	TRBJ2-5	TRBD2	CASSVVGLAGLETQYF	TGTGCCAGCAGCGTAGTCGGACTAGCGGGACTGGAGACCCAGTACTTC
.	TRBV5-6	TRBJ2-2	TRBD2	CASSFYAGANTGELFF	TGTGCCAGCAGCTTTTATGCGGGAGCGAACACCGGGGAGCTGTTTTTT
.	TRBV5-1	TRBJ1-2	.	CASSFSQPPHTF	TGCGCCAGCAGCTTTTCCCAGCCGCCCCACACCTTC
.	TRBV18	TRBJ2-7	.	CASSHKNSYEQYF	TGTGCCAGCTCACACAAAAACTCCTACGAGCAGTACTTC
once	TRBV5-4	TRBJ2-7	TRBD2	CASSLSGGLGPYEQYF	TGTGCCAGCAGCTTGAGCGGGGGATTGGGACCCTACGAGCAGTACTTC
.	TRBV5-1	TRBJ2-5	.	CASSLYRIQETQYF	TGCGCCAGCAGCTTGTATAGGATCCAAGAGACCCAGTACTTC
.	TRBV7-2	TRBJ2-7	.	CASSLTPNEQYF	TGTGCCAGCAGCTTAACTCCCAACGAGCAGTACTTC
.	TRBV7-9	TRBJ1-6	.	CASSPSYNSPLHF	TGTGCCAGCAGCCCGTCCTATAATTCACCCCTCCACTTT
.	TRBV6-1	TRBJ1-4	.	CASSVFRASSEKLFF	TGTGCCAGCAGTGTTTTCAGGGCTTCCTCTGAAAAACTGTTTTTT
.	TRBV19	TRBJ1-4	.	CASKGGGATNEKLFF	TGTGCCAGTAAGGGAGGTGGTGCAACTAATGAAAAACTGTTTTTT
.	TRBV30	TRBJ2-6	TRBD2	CAWSPSGINVLTF	TGTGCCTGGAGTCCTAGCGGGATCAACGTCCTGACTTTC
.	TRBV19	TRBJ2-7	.	CASSVDGAEQYF	TGTGCCAGTAGTGTCGATGGGGCCGAGCAGTACTTC
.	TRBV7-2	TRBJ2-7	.	CASSPGTLEAQYF	TGTGCCAGCAGCCCAGGGACACTTGAAGCGCAGTACTTC
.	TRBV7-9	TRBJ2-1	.	CATSSGENEQFF	TGTGCCACATCTTCGGGGGAGAATGAGCAGTTCTTC
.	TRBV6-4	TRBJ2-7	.	CARNVGHGWEQYF	TGTGCCAGGAATGTGGGGCATGGTTGGGAGCAGTACTTC
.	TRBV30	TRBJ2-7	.	CAWSVKGDEQYF	TGTGCCTGGAGTGTAAAGGGGGACGAGCAGTACTTC
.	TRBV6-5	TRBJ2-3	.	CASSRQGFTDTQYF	TGTGCCAGCAGCCGCCAGGGATTCACAGATACGCAGTATTTT
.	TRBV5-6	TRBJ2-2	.	CASSLGVTGELFF	TGTGCCAGCAGCTTGGGGGTAACCGGGGAGCTGTTTTTT
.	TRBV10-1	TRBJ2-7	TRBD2	CASSETKAGGGEQYF	TGCGCCAGCAGTGAGACAAAAGCGGGAGGAGGCGAGCAGTACTTC
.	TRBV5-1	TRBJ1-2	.	CASSPGRDTQANYGYTF	TGCGCCAGCAGCCCCGGGCGGGACACGCAAGCTAACTATGGCTACACCTTC
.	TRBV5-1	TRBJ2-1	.	CASSLAAPYNEQFF	TGCGCCAGCAGCTTGGCCGCCCCCTACAATGAGCAGTTCTTC
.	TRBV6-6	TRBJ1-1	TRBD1	CASTRDRGTNTEAFF	TGTGCCAGCACCAGGGACAGGGGCACGAACACTGAAGCTTTCTTT
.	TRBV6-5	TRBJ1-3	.	CASRLDGGGNTIYF	TGTGCCAGCAGATTGGACGGTGGGGGAAACACCATATATTTT
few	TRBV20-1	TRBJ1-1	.	CSARLDTEAFF	TGCAGTGCTAGATTGGACACTGAAGCTTTCTTT
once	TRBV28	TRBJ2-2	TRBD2	CASSTSDIMAGELFF	TGTGCCAGCTCGACTAGCGACATTATGGCCGGGGAGCTGTTTTTT
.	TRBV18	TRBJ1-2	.	CASSPLPVGINYGYTF	TGTGCCAGCTCACCACTCCCTGTGGGTATTAACTATGGCTACACCTTC
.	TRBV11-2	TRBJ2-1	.	CASSQFQPEQFF	TGTGCCAGCAGTCAATTCCAACCTGAGCAGTTCTTC
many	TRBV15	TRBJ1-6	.	CATRQPSPLHF	TGTGCCACCAGGCAACCCTCACCCCTCCACTTT
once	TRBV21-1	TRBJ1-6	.	CASSPRWGPTSSYNSPLHF	TGTGCCAGCAGCCCAAGGTGGGGGCCTACGAGCTCCTATAATTCACCCCTCCACTTT
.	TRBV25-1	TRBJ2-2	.	CASNPPANTGELFF	TGTGCCAGCAATCCCCCAGCGAACACCGGGGAGCTGTTTTTT
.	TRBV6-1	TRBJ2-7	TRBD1	CASSAYGQGAYEQYF	TGTGCCAGCAGCGCCTATGGGCAGGGGGCCTACGAGCAGTACTTC
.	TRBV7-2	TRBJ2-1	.	CASSSTPDRNNEQFF	TGTGCCAGCAGCTCCACCCCCGACAGAAACAATGAGCAGTTCTTC
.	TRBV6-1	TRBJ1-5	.	CASSAASSSNQPQHF	TGTGCCAGCAGCGCCGCCTCTAGTAGCAATCAGCCCCAGCATTTT